The 8 T cell receptor beta chains given below trace back to one sample, sequenced in a study of T cell repertoires in cytomegalovirus infection. No antigen is known for these receptors. TCRdb processed the reads anew with MiXCR; each CDR3 protein has one entry. The repertoire holds tens of thousands of distinct CDR3 sequences, with more than 20% as singletons. Sequenced sample: PBMCs, sequenced either directly or after in vitro stimulation (not recorded which). All receptors derive from a human donor in good health (CMV status not recorded). Some clones in this sample may be carry-over from other donors' samples.

In this sample, this clonotype turned up a few times. V gene TRBV2 combines with J gene TRBJ2-3, with 15 positions matching TRBD2. Unmatched junction bases numbered 7, after V lost 6 bases and J lost 6 bases. The CDR3 runs to 16 residues. Per germline, CDR1 SNHLY and CDR2 FYNNEI. The CDR3 loop is CASRAGLAGGLDTQYF. CDR3 bases: TGTGCCAGCAGGGCGGGACTAGCGGGAGGCTTGGATACGCAGTATTTT.

This clonotype has more than one count but fewer than ten. This chain's CDR3 is CASSQLGASYEQYF. The CDR3 region has the DNA TGCGCCAGCAGCCAGCTCGGAGCCTCCTACGAGCAGTACTTC. J is TRBJ2-7 and V is TRBV5-1, with unresolved D. This CDR3 comprises 14 residues. The V gene lost 4 bases and the J gene lost 0 bases, with 11 bases spanning the gap. The germline gives CDR1 SGHRS, CDR2 YFSETQ.

This clonotype has more than one count but fewer than ten. The chain has TRBV30 and TRBJ2-5, with 7 bases aligning to TRBD1. Germline trimming cut 3 bases from V and 5 bases from J; bases unmatched to any gene: 15. Germline CDR1 GTSNPN, CDR2 SVGIG (reference sequence). The CDR3 runs to 16 residues. In nucleotides, the CDR3 is TGTGCCTGGAGGAGTCCGGAACAGGGGATGTGGGAGACCCAGTACTTC. Translating gives CAWRSPEQGMWETQYF.

Relative to its sample, this clonotype is medium-sized. V is TRBV12-3 or TRBV12-4 and J is TRBJ1-1; D is perhaps TRBD1 (5 bases). V was clipped by 0 bases and J by 4 bases, with 12 bases between them. CDR3 size: 15 residues. CDR3 nucleotide sequence: TGTGCCAGCAGTTTAGCGATGGGGGGAGCCACTGAAGCTTTCTTT. Translated: CASSLAMGGATEAFF.

The V and J genes are TRBV20-1 and TRBJ2-7; perhaps TRBD2 as D (6 bases). This CDR3 region has 16 residues. The germline CDR1 and CDR2 sequences are DFQATT and SNEGSKA (reference sequence). Trimming removed 3 bases at V and 0 bases at J, with 18 bases between. The CDR3, as DNA: TGCAGTGCTAGCAGGGAGGAACAGCCTCTCTCCTACGAGCAGTACTTC. Translation gives CSASREEQPLSYEQYF.

Many counts were recorded for this clonotype. The chain uses TRBV7-2 and TRBJ2-5; perhaps D is TRBD1 or TRBD2 (7 bases each). The CDR3 totals 12 residues. Germline V gene lookup returns CDR1 SGHTA and CDR2 FQGNSA. Trimming took 8 bases from V and 7 from J, leaving 14 bases between them. The CDR3: CASSRGGGTQYF. For the CDR3, the DNA is TGTGCCAGCTCCAGGGGGGGTGGGACCCAGTACTTC. The full variable domain, in which reference TRBV7-2 and TRBJ2-5 provide the parts outside the CDR3, is GAGVSQSPSNKVTEKGKDVELRCDPISGHTALYWYRQSLGQGLEFLIYFQGNSAPDKSGLPSDRFSAERTGGSVSTLTIQRTQQEDSAVYLCASSRGGGTQYFGPGTRLLVL.

This clonotype turned up a few times. J is TRBJ1-2 and V is TRBV29-1, with D maybe TRBD1 (5 bases). The CDR3 sequence is 12 residues long. Trimming took 7 bases from V and 5 from J, leaving 14 bases between them. Germline lookup yields CDR1 SQVTM and CDR2 ANQGSEA. This CDR3 reads CSASPRDYGYTF. In nucleotides, the CDR3 is TGCAGCGCCTCCCCCAGGGATTATGGCTACACCTTC.

This clonotype was detected ten times or more. The chain couples TRBV27 to TRBJ2-1, with 7 bases lining up with TRBD2. The CDR3 spans 18 residues. From germline, CDR1 is MNHEY and CDR2 SMNVEV (reference sequence). V was clipped by 4 bases and J by 2 bases; unmatched bases: 14. Written as DNA, the CDR3 is TGTGCCAGCAGTTCCCCCTGGGAGAGGGCGGGAGCCTACAATGAGCAGTTCTTC. Protein sequence: CASSSPWERAGAYNEQFF.